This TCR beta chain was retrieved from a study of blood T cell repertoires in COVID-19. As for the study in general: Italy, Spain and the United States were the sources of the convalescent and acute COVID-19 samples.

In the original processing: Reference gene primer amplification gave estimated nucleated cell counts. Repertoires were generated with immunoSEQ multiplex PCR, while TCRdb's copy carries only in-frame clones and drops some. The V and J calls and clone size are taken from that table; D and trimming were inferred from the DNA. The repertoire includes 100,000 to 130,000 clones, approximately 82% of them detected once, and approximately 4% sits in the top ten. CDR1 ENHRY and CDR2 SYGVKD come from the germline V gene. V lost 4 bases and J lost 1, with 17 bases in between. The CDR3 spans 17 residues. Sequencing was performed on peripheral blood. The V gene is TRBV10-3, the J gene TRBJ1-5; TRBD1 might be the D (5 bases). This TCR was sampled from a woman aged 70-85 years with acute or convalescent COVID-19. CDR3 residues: CAISGSGGSESNQPQHF. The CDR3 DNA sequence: TGTGCCATCAGTGGGTCGGGGGGGTCCGAGAGCAATCAGCCCCAGCATTTT.